Listed below are T cell receptor beta chains from one sample, sequenced in a study of T cell responses to AZD1222 COVID-19 vaccine. TCRdb's table, derived via immunoSEQ multiplex PCR, lists solely in-frame clones and lacks some. The repertoire consists of roughly 140,000 clones, with about 81% occurring once and the leading ten covering around 4.3%. The starting material was peripheral blood, obtained on day 0 of MenACWY control vaccination. The receptor source for this set is an adult in good health. Each CDR3 is given with its conserved first and last residue. Fields, in order: D gene, V gene, J gene, clone size, CDR3 DNA, CDR3 protein. The D gene is left open where the match is weak. Clone size, where shown, is once, few, many, or a class for clones that have expanded.

d_call: -
v_call: TRBV7-6
j_call: TRBJ1-6
clone_size: -
cdr3_nt: TGTGCCAGCAGCTTAGCGTCCAGGGGAGGGTCACCCCTCCACTTT
cdr3_aa: CASSLASRGGSPLHF

d_call: -
v_call: TRBV30
j_call: TRBJ1-1
clone_size: -
cdr3_nt: TGTGCCTGGAGTCTGATGAACACTGAAGCTTTCTTT
cdr3_aa: CAWSLMNTEAFF

d_call: -
v_call: TRBV18
j_call: TRBJ1-5
clone_size: -
cdr3_nt: TGTGCCAGCTCACCAGGAGAGGGTGCGGGAAGCAATCAGCCCCAGCATTTT
cdr3_aa: CASSPGEGAGSNQPQHF

d_call: -
v_call: TRBV7-2
j_call: TRBJ1-3
clone_size: -
cdr3_nt: TGTGCCAGCAGCGTTACGAAGGGTGGAAACACCATATATTTT
cdr3_aa: CASSVTKGGNTIYF

d_call: -
v_call: TRBV27
j_call: TRBJ1-6
clone_size: -
cdr3_nt: TGTGCCAGCAGTTTATCGATTAGGGGGAGTTCACCCCTCCACTTT
cdr3_aa: CASSLSIRGSSPLHF

d_call: -
v_call: TRBV5-5
j_call: TRBJ1-1
clone_size: -
cdr3_nt: TGTGCCAGCAGCTTGGACATTAACACTGAAGCTTTCTTT
cdr3_aa: CASSLDINTEAFF

d_call: -
v_call: TRBV28
j_call: TRBJ2-7
clone_size: -
cdr3_nt: TGTGCCAGTAGGCGGAGGGGCGATTACGAGCAGTACTTC
cdr3_aa: CASRRRGDYEQYF

d_call: TRBD1
v_call: TRBV27
j_call: TRBJ1-6
clone_size: -
cdr3_nt: TGTGCCAGCAACCGACAGGGGATATCTTCACCCCTCCACTTT
cdr3_aa: CASNRQGISSPLHF

d_call: -
v_call: TRBV7-9
j_call: TRBJ2-1
clone_size: few
cdr3_nt: TGTGCCAGCAGCTTAGGTTTAGTCGTGGTCAATGAGCAGTTCTTC
cdr3_aa: CASSLGLVVVNEQFF

d_call: -
v_call: TRBV9
j_call: TRBJ2-1
clone_size: -
cdr3_nt: TGTGCCAGCAGCGTAGAGGGACCCCGGGGGAGTGAGCAGTTCTTC
cdr3_aa: CASSVEGPRGSEQFF

d_call: TRBD1
v_call: TRBV6-5
j_call: TRBJ2-7
clone_size: -
cdr3_nt: TGTGCCAGCCAAAATATCCAGGGGGCCTACGAGCAGTACTTC
cdr3_aa: CASQNIQGAYEQYF

d_call: -
v_call: TRBV6-4
j_call: TRBJ1-3
clone_size: few
cdr3_nt: TGTGCCAGCAGTGGGGCCCCAGGGGAGTCGTTGGTCGGTGGAAACACCATATATTTT
cdr3_aa: CASSGAPGESLVGGNTIYF

d_call: -
v_call: TRBV28
j_call: TRBJ1-2
clone_size: -
cdr3_nt: TGTGCCAGCAGTTTTGAGCGGTATGGCTACACCTTC
cdr3_aa: CASSFERYGYTF

d_call: -
v_call: TRBV18
j_call: TRBJ1-4
clone_size: -
cdr3_nt: TGTGCCAGCTCACTGCGGGGCGCCGCAACTAATGAAAAACTGTTTTTT
cdr3_aa: CASSLRGAATNEKLFF

d_call: TRBD2
v_call: TRBV9
j_call: TRBJ2-5
clone_size: -
cdr3_nt: TGTGCCAGCAGTGTGACTCGCGGGGGGGCCGGAGGGGAGACCCAGTACTTC
cdr3_aa: CASSVTRGGAGGETQYF

d_call: TRBD1
v_call: TRBV10-1
j_call: TRBJ2-1
clone_size: -
cdr3_nt: TGCGCCAGCAGTGAGGGGGGGACAGGGATCAATGAGCAGTTCTTC
cdr3_aa: CASSEGGTGINEQFF

d_call: -
v_call: TRBV19
j_call: TRBJ1-3
clone_size: -
cdr3_nt: TGTGCCAGTAGTGTGGACAGAGGAAACACCATATATTTT
cdr3_aa: CASSVDRGNTIYF

d_call: -
v_call: TRBV15
j_call: TRBJ2-5
clone_size: -
cdr3_nt: TGTGCCACCAGCGCAGCGCCTTTGGAGACCCAGTACTTC
cdr3_aa: CATSAAPLETQYF

d_call: -
v_call: TRBV11-2
j_call: TRBJ2-1
clone_size: few
cdr3_nt: TGTGCCAGCAGCTTGGAAAACAATGAGCAGTTCTTC
cdr3_aa: CASSLENNEQFF

d_call: TRBD1
v_call: TRBV10-2
j_call: TRBJ1-4
clone_size: -
cdr3_nt: TGCGCCAGCAGGGACCCCCACAGGGGAAAGACTAATGAAAAACTGTTTTTT
cdr3_aa: CASRDPHRGKTNEKLFF

d_call: TRBD1
v_call: TRBV5-1
j_call: TRBJ1-1
clone_size: -
cdr3_nt: TGCGCCAGCAGCCATTCGACAGGGGACGGGACTGAAGCTTTCTTT
cdr3_aa: CASSHSTGDGTEAFF

d_call: TRBD2
v_call: TRBV5-5
j_call: TRBJ2-1
clone_size: -
cdr3_nt: TGTGCCAGCAGCACCGGCACTAGCGCTAACAATGAGCAGTTCTTC
cdr3_aa: CASSTGTSANNEQFF

d_call: TRBD1
v_call: TRBV28
j_call: TRBJ1-3
clone_size: -
cdr3_nt: TGTGCCAGCCTCGAGAAGGGGGCAAACACCATATATTTT
cdr3_aa: CASLEKGANTIYF

d_call: -
v_call: TRBV7-2
j_call: TRBJ1-5
clone_size: -
cdr3_nt: TGTGCCAGCAGCTTAACCGGGAGCAGAATGTATAGCAATCAGCCCCAGCATTTT
cdr3_aa: CASSLTGSRMYSNQPQHF

d_call: -
v_call: TRBV6-1
j_call: TRBJ1-2
clone_size: -
cdr3_nt: TGTGCCAGCAGTGAAGATCAGGGTATCACCTTC
cdr3_aa: CASSEDQGITF

d_call: -
v_call: TRBV2
j_call: TRBJ1-2
clone_size: -
cdr3_nt: TGTGCCAGCAGATATGCGGGGTCGGGTGGCTACACCTTC
cdr3_aa: CASRYAGSGGYTF

d_call: -
v_call: TRBV5-5
j_call: TRBJ2-2
clone_size: -
cdr3_nt: TGTGCCAGCAGCTGGGAAGCGGGCTCGAACACCGGGGAGCTGTTTTTT
cdr3_aa: CASSWEAGSNTGELFF

d_call: TRBD1
v_call: TRBV11-1
j_call: TRBJ1-2
clone_size: once
cdr3_nt: TGTGCCAGCAGACCAGGGGGGGACTATGGCTACACCTTC
cdr3_aa: CASRPGGDYGYTF

d_call: -
v_call: TRBV11-2
j_call: TRBJ1-6
clone_size: -
cdr3_nt: TGTGCCAGCAGCAGAGATGGGGTTTCACCCCTCCACTTT
cdr3_aa: CASSRDGVSPLHF

d_call: -
v_call: TRBV7-8
j_call: TRBJ1-5
clone_size: many
cdr3_nt: TGTGCCAGCAGCTTAGGGGCACGAAGGGGCGATCAGCCCCAGCATTTT
cdr3_aa: CASSLGARRGDQPQHF

d_call: -
v_call: TRBV10-3
j_call: TRBJ1-2
clone_size: -
cdr3_nt: TGTGCCATCAGTGAAAAGAGCTATGGCTACACCTTC
cdr3_aa: CAISEKSYGYTF

d_call: -
v_call: TRBV6-6
j_call: TRBJ2-1
clone_size: -
cdr3_nt: TGTGCCAGCAGTTCCCACGGACAGAACAATGAGCAGTTCTTC
cdr3_aa: CASSSHGQNNEQFF

d_call: -
v_call: TRBV7-9
j_call: TRBJ2-2
clone_size: -
cdr3_nt: TGTGCCAGCAGCTCGATCAGGATGAACACCGGGGAGCTGTTTTTT
cdr3_aa: CASSSIRMNTGELFF

d_call: -
v_call: TRBV6-5
j_call: TRBJ2-1
clone_size: -
cdr3_nt: TGTGCCAGCAGTAGAGTCAATGAGCAGTTCTTC
cdr3_aa: CASSRVNEQFF

d_call: -
v_call: TRBV19
j_call: TRBJ1-3
clone_size: -
cdr3_nt: TGTGCCAGTCGCCGTTACTCCGGGGAAAACACCATATATTTT
cdr3_aa: CASRRYSGENTIYF

d_call: -
v_call: TRBV7-9
j_call: TRBJ1-6
clone_size: few
cdr3_nt: TGTGCCAGCAGCTTAGATGGGGATTCACCCCTCCACTTT
cdr3_aa: CASSLDGDSPLHF

d_call: TRBD1
v_call: TRBV28
j_call: TRBJ1-1
clone_size: -
cdr3_nt: TGTGCCAGCAGTTCCGAGAGGGCCAGGGGGCCTTTTGAAGCTTTCTTT
cdr3_aa: CASSSERARGPFEAFF

d_call: TRBD2
v_call: TRBV2
j_call: TRBJ2-1
clone_size: few
cdr3_nt: TGTGCCAGCATACGGTTAGCGGGGGTAGTCAATGAGCAGTTCTTC
cdr3_aa: CASIRLAGVVNEQFF

d_call: TRBD2
v_call: TRBV19
j_call: TRBJ2-1
clone_size: -
cdr3_nt: TGTGCCAGTAGTATAACTAGCGGATCTCATAACTCCTACAATGAGCAGTTCTTC
cdr3_aa: CASSITSGSHNSYNEQFF

d_call: -
v_call: TRBV4-2
j_call: TRBJ2-3
clone_size: -
cdr3_nt: TGTGCCAGCAGCCAAGCCTATTTGGGGGTGGAGTCAGATACGCAGTATTTT
cdr3_aa: CASSQAYLGVESDTQYF

d_call: -
v_call: TRBV29-1
j_call: TRBJ2-1
clone_size: -
cdr3_nt: TGCAGCGGGGCTGGTAACCGTGCCTCCTACAATGAGCAGTTCTTC
cdr3_aa: CSGAGNRASYNEQFF

d_call: TRBD1
v_call: TRBV28
j_call: TRBJ1-5
clone_size: -
cdr3_nt: TGTGCCAGCAGTCCGACAGGGGCCTTCAATCAGCCCCAGCATTTT
cdr3_aa: CASSPTGAFNQPQHF

d_call: -
v_call: TRBV4-1
j_call: TRBJ2-1
clone_size: once
cdr3_nt: TGCGCCAGCAGCCAAGAGATCAATGAGCAGTTCTTC
cdr3_aa: CASSQEINEQFF

d_call: -
v_call: TRBV15
j_call: TRBJ1-1
clone_size: -
cdr3_nt: TGTGCCACCAGCGACGACTTTCGGGGTTTGGCTTTCTTT
cdr3_aa: CATSDDFRGLAFF

d_call: TRBD1
v_call: TRBV5-4
j_call: TRBJ1-3
clone_size: -
cdr3_nt: TGTGCCAGCAGCTTCCGACAGGGAAGGAACACCATATATTTT
cdr3_aa: CASSFRQGRNTIYF

d_call: TRBD1
v_call: TRBV11-2
j_call: TRBJ1-2
clone_size: once
cdr3_nt: TGTGCCAGCAGCTCCCTAAGACAGGGGGTGGGCTATGGCTACACCTTC
cdr3_aa: CASSSLRQGVGYGYTF

d_call: TRBD1
v_call: TRBV2
j_call: TRBJ1-2
clone_size: -
cdr3_nt: TGTGCCAGCAGGTCGGGACAGGGCTACACCTTC
cdr3_aa: CASRSGQGYTF

d_call: -
v_call: TRBV2
j_call: TRBJ2-2
clone_size: -
cdr3_nt: TGTGCCAGCAGTCAGTTTTCCGGGGAGCTGTTTTTT
cdr3_aa: CASSQFSGELFF